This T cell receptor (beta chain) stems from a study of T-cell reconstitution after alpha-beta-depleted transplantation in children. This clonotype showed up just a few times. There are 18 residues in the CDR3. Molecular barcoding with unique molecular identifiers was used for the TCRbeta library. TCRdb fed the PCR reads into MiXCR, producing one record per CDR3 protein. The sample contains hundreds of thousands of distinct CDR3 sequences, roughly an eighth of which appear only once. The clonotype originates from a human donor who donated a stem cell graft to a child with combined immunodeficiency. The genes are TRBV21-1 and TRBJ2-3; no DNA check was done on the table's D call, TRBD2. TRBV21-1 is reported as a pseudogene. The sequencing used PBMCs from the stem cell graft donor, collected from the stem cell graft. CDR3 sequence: CASSSPFGEREVTDTQYF. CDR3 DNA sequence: TGTGCCAGCAGCTCCCCATTTGGCGAGCGGGAGGTAACAGATACGCAGTATTTT.